These T cell receptor beta chains were read from a single sample in a study of blood T cell repertoires in COVID-19. Data came from immunoSEQ multiplex PCR; TCRdb stores just in-frame clones and leaves some out. The sample has 60,000 or so clones; nearly 80% are singletons. The sample was peripheral blood. The receptors shown here come from a human donor in a cohort sampled during active COVID-19. Both conserved end residues are part of each CDR3. D genes are given only for firm matches. Rows give clone size only sometimes, using once, few, many, or a class for an expanded clone.

V	D	J	size	DNA	CDR3
TRBV11-3	NA	TRBJ2-1	NA	TGTGCCAGCAGCTTAGTTGGAAGGGGGTTGGACAATGAGCAGTTCTTC	CASSLVGRGLDNEQFF
TRBV10-1	TRBD2	TRBJ2-3	NA	TGCGCCAGCAGTGGACTAGCGGGAACAGATACGCAGTATTTT	CASSGLAGTDTQYF
TRBV4-3	NA	TRBJ1-2	NA	TGCGCCAGCAGCCAAGAGCTGGCGGGGAACTATGGCTACACCTTC	CASSQELAGNYGYTF
TRBV9	NA	TRBJ1-1	once	TGTGCCAGCAGCGTAGGTTGGGGCGCTGAAGCTTTCTTT	CASSVGWGAEAFF
TRBV7-8	NA	TRBJ1-1	NA	TGTGCCAGCAGCTTGGTAGGACAGTTGGAAGCTTTCTTT	CASSLVGQLEAFF
TRBV2	NA	TRBJ2-5	NA	TGTGCCAGCACCGAACGTTACTTGCAAGAGACCCAGTACTTC	CASTERYLQETQYF
TRBV6-1	NA	TRBJ1-2	NA	TGTGCCAGCAGTGAAGCCCCCTCTGGGGCAAATCCTCTTGGTGGCTACACCTTC	CASSEAPSGANPLGGYTF
TRBV7-9	TRBD2	TRBJ2-2	NA	TGTGCCAGCAGCTCGGGAGCCGGGCTAGCGGCCGCCGGGGAGCTGTTTTTT	CASSSGAGLAAAGELFF
TRBV2	NA	TRBJ1-6	few	TGTGCCAGCAAGTCGGGGTCCTATAATTCACCCCTCCACTTT	CASKSGSYNSPLHF
TRBV9	TRBD2	TRBJ2-7	NA	TGTGCCAGCAGCGTAGACCCACTAGCGGGAGCCTACGAGCAGTACTTC	CASSVDPLAGAYEQYF
TRBV30	TRBD1	TRBJ1-6	once	TGTGCCTGGCCGCGGGACAGGGCTCATTCACCCCTCCACTTT	CAWPRDRAHSPLHF
TRBV2	TRBD1	TRBJ2-7	NA	TGTGCCAGCAGTGGATCGGACAGGGGGCTCGACGAGCAGTACTTC	CASSGSDRGLDEQYF
TRBV13	TRBD2	TRBJ2-5	NA	TGTGCCAGCAGCTTGGGGGGACTAGCGGGACTTGAGACCCAGTACTTC	CASSLGGLAGLETQYF
TRBV2	TRBD1	TRBJ1-1	few	TGTGCCAGCAGTAAGACAGGGTCCACTGAAGCTTTCTTT	CASSKTGSTEAFF
TRBV7-9	NA	TRBJ2-7	NA	TGTGCCAGCAGCTTCCTGGAGGGCGGATACGAGCAGTACTTC	CASSFLEGGYEQYF
TRBV5-5	NA	TRBJ1-2	few	TGTGCCAGCAGCTTGGATGTGGGACTCAATATTGGCTATGGCTACACCTTC	CASSLDVGLNIGYGYTF
TRBV7-2	TRBD2	TRBJ2-3	NA	TGTGCCAGCAGCTCGCGGACTAGCATAGATACGCAGTATTTT	CASSSRTSIDTQYF
TRBV4-2	NA	TRBJ1-3	NA	TGTGCCAGCAGCCTAACAGGTGAAGGAAACACCATATATTTT	CASSLTGEGNTIYF
TRBV5-1	NA	TRBJ1-1	NA	TGCGCCAGCAGCCACGGACAGCCGAACACTGAAGCTTTCTTT	CASSHGQPNTEAFF
TRBV28	TRBD1	TRBJ1-1	NA	TGTGCCAGCAGTTTTATGACAGGGATAAGTCTAGGGAACACTGAAGCTTTCTTT	CASSFMTGISLGNTEAFF
TRBV30	NA	TRBJ1-1	NA	TGTGCCTGGAGCGGGGAGGCGAACACTGAAGCTTTCTTT	CAWSGEANTEAFF
TRBV9	TRBD1	TRBJ2-3	NA	TGTGCCAGCAGCTCCCGGACAGGGCGGGGCACAGATACGCAGTATTTT	CASSSRTGRGTDTQYF
TRBV7-9	NA	TRBJ2-1	NA	TGTGCCAGCAGCCCTCCGGTTTCGCGGAACAATGAGCAGTTCTTC	CASSPPVSRNNEQFF
TRBV19	NA	TRBJ2-1	NA	TGTGCCAGTAGTGGCCGTCCGGACAACGATGAGCAGTTCTTC	CASSGRPDNDEQFF
TRBV7-3	TRBD1	TRBJ2-1	NA	TGTGCCAGCAGCTCGGACAGGGCGGGTGAGCAGTTCTTC	CASSSDRAGEQFF
TRBV29-1	TRBD2	TRBJ2-5	NA	TGCAGCGTTGGCGGACTAGCGGGGGGCGGGGAGACCCAGTACTTC	CSVGGLAGGGETQYF
TRBV7-9	NA	TRBJ2-3	NA	TGTGCCAGCAGCTTTACGGGGACTAGCACAGATACGCAGTATTTT	CASSFTGTSTDTQYF
TRBV30	NA	TRBJ2-5	NA	TGTGCCTGGAGTGTACTGAGGGCTCAAGAGACCCAGTACTTC	CAWSVLRAQETQYF
TRBV2	NA	TRBJ1-4	NA	TGTGCCAGCAGTGTAGACCAGGGGTTCAGTGAAAAACTGTTTTTT	CASSVDQGFSEKLFF
TRBV29-1	NA	TRBJ2-3	once	TGCAGCGTTGAAGGGGTGGCGGTTACTAGCACAGATACGCAGTATTTT	CSVEGVAVTSTDTQYF
TRBV28	NA	TRBJ1-5	NA	TGTGCCAGCAGTTTAAAGGACTCACGATTTCAGCCCCAGCATTTT	CASSLKDSRFQPQHF
TRBV4-1	NA	TRBJ2-1	NA	TGCGCCAGCAGCCACCAGGGCAGGGAGCGGGCCAATGAGCAGTTCTTC	CASSHQGRERANEQFF
TRBV7-9	NA	TRBJ1-2	NA	TGTGCCAGCAGCTCACCCCGGGGGGATCGCTATGGCTACACCTTC	CASSSPRGDRYGYTF
TRBV5-1	TRBD1	TRBJ1-6	NA	TGCGCCAGCAGCTTGGCGGGGACAGGGTATTCACCCCTCCACTTT	CASSLAGTGYSPLHF
TRBV11-2	TRBD2	TRBJ2-1	few	TGTGCCAGCAGCACACTCAAGCGGGAGGCCTACAATGAGCAGTTCTTC	CASSTLKREAYNEQFF
TRBV30	TRBD1	TRBJ2-4	once	TGTGCCTGGAGTGAAGGGACAGTAGCCAAAAACATTCAGTACTTC	CAWSEGTVAKNIQYF
TRBV21-1	NA	TRBJ2-5	few	TGTGCCAGCAGCAAGACAGGGGACCTAGAGACCCAGTACTTC	CASSKTGDLETQYF
TRBV5-4	NA	TRBJ1-1	NA	TGTGCCAGCAGCTTGGAGAGTTCGGGAACTGAAGCTTTCTTT	CASSLESSGTEAFF
TRBV7-2	NA	TRBJ2-4	few	TGTGCCAGCAGCTTATCCTCGGGGTCGGGAAACATTCAGTACTTC	CASSLSSGSGNIQYF
TRBV11-3	NA	TRBJ1-1	few	TGTGCCAGCAGTCTGCAGGGGAACACTGAAGCTTTCTTT	CASSLQGNTEAFF
TRBV30	NA	TRBJ1-6	NA	TGTGCCTGGAGTTCCCGCTCCGGTTCCTCACCCCTCCACTTT	CAWSSRSGSSPLHF
TRBV5-1	TRBD2	TRBJ2-5	NA	TGCGCCAGCAGCCCGGGACTAGCAAAAGAGACCCAGTACTTC	CASSPGLAKETQYF
TRBV4-1	TRBD2	TRBJ2-1	NA	TGCGCCAGCAGCCCCTCTAGCGGTCTTTCCTACAATGAGCAGTTCTTC	CASSPSSGLSYNEQFF
TRBV9	TRBD2	TRBJ2-2	NA	TGTGCCAGCAGCGTTGGCGGGAGGGCCAGCGGGGAGCTGTTTTTT	CASSVGGRASGELFF
TRBV19	NA	TRBJ1-3	NA	TGTGCCAGTAGTTTCCGGGACAAGAGAAACACCATATATTTT	CASSFRDKRNTIYF
TRBV18	TRBD1	TRBJ2-5	NA	TGTGCCAGCTCACCAGAGAGGGGGCGGGAGACCCAGTACTTC	CASSPERGRETQYF
TRBV10-3	TRBD1	TRBJ2-4	NA	TGTGCCATCAGTGAGCTCCCGAGGGGGCCCTCCAAAAACATTCAGTACTTC	CAISELPRGPSKNIQYF
TRBV14	NA	TRBJ1-4	NA	TGTGCCAGCAGCCAACTTACAATGAATAATGAAAAACTGTTTTTT	CASSQLTMNNEKLFF
TRBV19	TRBD2	TRBJ2-1	NA	TGTGCCAGTAGTTCGGGAGGGGTCTCCTACAATGAGCAGTTCTTC	CASSSGGVSYNEQFF
TRBV6-4	NA	TRBJ1-1	NA	TGTGCCAGCAGTGTTTCCGGGGAGACTGAAGCTTTCTTT	CASSVSGETEAFF
TRBV28	NA	TRBJ1-5	NA	TGTGCCAGCAGTTTAACAAGATCCGGCCAGGGTATCAGTCAGCCCCAGCATTTT	CASSLTRSGQGISQPQHF
TRBV7-2	TRBD1	TRBJ1-2	NA	TGTGCCAGCAGCTACCACAGGGGGCTCGACAATGGCTACACCTTC	CASSYHRGLDNGYTF
TRBV2	NA	TRBJ1-2	NA	TGTGCCAGCAGTGAATCGAGGCCTTACGTGGAGGGCTACACCTTC	CASSESRPYVEGYTF
TRBV29-1	TRBD2	TRBJ2-1	NA	TGCAGCGTTATACGACTAGCGGGAGGGCCTAATGAGCAGTTCTTC	CSVIRLAGGPNEQFF
TRBV5-5	TRBD1	TRBJ2-7	NA	TGTGCCAGCAGCTCCGGGACAGGTTCCTCCTACGAGCAGTACTTC	CASSSGTGSSYEQYF
TRBV18	NA	TRBJ2-7	NA	TGTGCCAGCTCACCTAGCTCCTACGAGCAGTACTTC	CASSPSSYEQYF
TRBV2	NA	TRBJ1-4	NA	TGTGCCAGCAGTGGGGCAGGGTTTTGGGAAAAACTGTTTTTT	CASSGAGFWEKLFF
TRBV20-1	NA	TRBJ1-1	NA	TGCAGTGCTAGGGCGAACACTGAAGCTTTCTTT	CSARANTEAFF